This T cell receptor beta chain is drawn from a study of blood T cell repertoires in COVID-19 (TCRdb year 2020). Context from the whole study: Samples covering the acute and convalescent phases of COVID-19 were provided by collaborators in the United States, Italy and Spain. The prospective study material was composed of cDNA or gDNA derived from T cells, B-cell-depleted T cells, or PBMCs. Subjects who had been exposed to COVID-19, were actively infected with it, or had recovered from it provided the deeply sampled blood TCRbeta repertoires that made up the dataset. The repertoires were released in a freely available public database intended as a resource for research on the immune response to SARS-CoV-2. Samples came from the ongoing ImmuneRACE study (first 160 participants) plus 1,254 subjects from 6 global collaborators. Sample metadata almost always included a de-identified subject ID, COVID-19 status, age in years and sex. HLA class I and class II types, where available, came from metadata supplied by the sample provider rather than from assay-based typing.

Each collaborating institution followed its own protocols to collect whole blood in K2EDTA tubes. For TCRbeta analysis, collaborator samples were shipped as frozen whole blood, as isolated PBMCs, or as DNA extracted from either sample type. Worth noting for this clone: Its antigen is currently not known. Within one base of it there is no much larger clone, and no base qualities were kept.

The paper as a whole reports these results and caveats: Clinical and demographic metadata were provided uncurated, with the amount varying by source and participant.

TCRbeta CDR3 regions were amplified from genomic DNA using the immunoSEQ Assay, a bias-controlled multiplex PCR. Per the original workflow: Nucleated cell counts per sample were estimated from amplification of reference gene primers within the assay. To quantify the absolute abundance of each unique TCRbeta CDR3 rearrangement, sequence reads were collapsed and filtered. For each sample, productive Simpson clonality was calculated by taking the square root of Simpson's diversity index across productive rearrangements. The clones in this table, taken by TCRdb from immuneACCESS, are in-frame only. Not every clone is retained; where verified, under half of the shortfall comes from an unresolved V gene, and the cause of the rest is unknown. The DNA was the basis for D and trimming; V, J and clone size are from that table. This sample holds 150,000 to 200,000 clones; around 84% were observed only once. Around 20% of the sample rests with the top ten.

Sequences SGDLS (CDR1) and YYNGEE (CDR2) are obtained from the germline V gene. V is trimmed back by 2 bases and J by 3 bases, and the junction contains 4 bases that no gene match accounts for. The CDR3 spans 15 residues, from the cysteine through the phenylalanine. Only CDR3 DNA is held: 45 bases, read in frame from base 1. The receptor's source is a woman over 75 with acute or convalescent COVID-19. The rearranged segments are TRBV9 and TRBJ2-7, with TRBD1 matching 11 junction bases. Sequencing was carried out using peripheral blood. The bases read TGTGCCAGCAGCGTCGGGACAGGGGGACTCTACGAGCAGTACTTC. It codes for CASSVGTGGLYEQYF.